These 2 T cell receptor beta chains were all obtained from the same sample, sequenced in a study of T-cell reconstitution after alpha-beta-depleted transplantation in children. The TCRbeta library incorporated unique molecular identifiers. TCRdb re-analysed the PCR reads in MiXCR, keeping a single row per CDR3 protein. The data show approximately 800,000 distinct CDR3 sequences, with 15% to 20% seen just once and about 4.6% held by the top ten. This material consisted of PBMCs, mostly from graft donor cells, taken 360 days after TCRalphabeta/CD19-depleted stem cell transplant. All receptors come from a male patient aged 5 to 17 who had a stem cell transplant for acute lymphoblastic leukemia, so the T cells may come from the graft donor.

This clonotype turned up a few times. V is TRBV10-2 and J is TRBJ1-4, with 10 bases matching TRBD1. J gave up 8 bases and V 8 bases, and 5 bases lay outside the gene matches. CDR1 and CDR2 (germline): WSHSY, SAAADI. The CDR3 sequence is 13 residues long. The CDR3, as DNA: TGCGCCAGCGAGGGACAGGGGAGCGAAAAACTGTTTTTT. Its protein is CASEGQGSEKLFF.

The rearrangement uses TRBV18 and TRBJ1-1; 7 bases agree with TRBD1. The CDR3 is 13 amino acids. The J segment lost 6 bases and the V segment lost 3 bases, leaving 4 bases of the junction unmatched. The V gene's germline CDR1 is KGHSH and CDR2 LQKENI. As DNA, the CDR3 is TGTGCCAGCTCACCGCATCAGGGGGCTGAAGCTTTCTTT. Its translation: CASSPHQGAEAFF.